This paragraph covers one T cell receptor beta chain sequence. CDR3 length: 15 residues. Losses at the gene ends were 5 bases for V and 3 bases for J; bases not matched to a gene: 4. From germline, CDR1 is SQVTM and CDR2 ANQGSEA. This specimen comes from a study of T cell changes during pregnancy in multiple sclerosis. Assay used: immunoSEQ multiplex PCR; TCRdb lists only in-frame clones, some missing. The table lists over 35,000 clones, about 95% of them singletons. The TCR was taken from a female donor with multiple sclerosis, enrolled in a pregnancy study. The chain employs TRBV29-1 and TRBJ2-5; TRBD2 matches at 15 bases. The sample was CD4+ T cells from peripheral blood mononuclear cells, taken in the second trimester of pregnancy. The CDR3 here is CSVRGLAGGKETQYF. In DNA form, the CDR3 reads TGCAGCGTTCGCGGACTAGCGGGGGGGAAAGAGACCCAGTACTTC.